This is a list of T cell receptor beta chains from one sample in a study of PD-1 blockade in classical Hodgkin lymphoma. Measured with immunoSEQ multiplex PCR; TCRdb has only the in-frame clones, and not every one. The data hold under 95,000 clones, with under 95% observed a single time. The material was peripheral blood mononuclear cells (PBMCs), obtained at baseline. The receptors here all came from a human donor with classical Hodgkin lymphoma. Both conserved end residues are part of each CDR3. A D gene is named only where the DNA matches it firmly.

J: TRBJ1-6; D: NA; V: TRBV2; DNA: TGTGCCAGCAGTCCGACCTGGGATTCACCCCTCCACTTT; CDR3: CASSPTWDSPLHF
J: TRBJ2-7; D: NA; V: TRBV25-1; DNA: TGTGCCAGCGACTCCTCGGGTGGGGTGTTAGGTTCCTACGAGCAGTACTTC; CDR3: CASDSSGGVLGSYEQYF
J: TRBJ2-7; D: NA; V: TRBV27; DNA: TGTGCCAGCAGTTTTTACGGTTCCTCCTACGAGCAGTACTTC; CDR3: CASSFYGSSYEQYF
J: TRBJ2-2; D: NA; V: TRBV5-1; DNA: TGCGCCAGCAGCTTGGGTGTGGGGAACACCGGGGAGCTGTTTTTT; CDR3: CASSLGVGNTGELFF
J: TRBJ2-1; D: NA; V: TRBV4-3; DNA: TGCGCCAGCAGCCAAGATGGTCTCAGAGGAACAGGGACGTTCTTC; CDR3: CASSQDGLRGTGTFF
J: TRBJ1-2; D: NA; V: TRBV18; DNA: TGTGCCAGCTCACCAGATTGGGCGGGCCAGGGTGGCTACACCTTC; CDR3: CASSPDWAGQGGYTF
J: TRBJ1-5; D: TRBD1; V: TRBV4-3; DNA: TGCGCCAGCAGCCTTCAAACGGGACAGGGCAACAATCAGCCCCAGCATTTT; CDR3: CASSLQTGQGNNQPQHF
J: TRBJ2-7; D: TRBD1; V: TRBV11-3; DNA: TGTGCCAGCAGCTTAAGACAGGGTTTATTCTCCGGCGAGCAGTACTTC; CDR3: CASSLRQGLFSGEQYF
J: TRBJ1-2; D: NA; V: TRBV9; DNA: TGTGCCAGCAGCGTAGGGGTAGGGGCCGACTATGGCTACACCTTC; CDR3: CASSVGVGADYGYTF
J: TRBJ1-5; D: NA; V: TRBV6-5; DNA: TGTGCCAGCAGTTACTCCAGGGGTCAGCCCCAGCATTTT; CDR3: CASSYSRGQPQHF
J: TRBJ2-6; D: TRBD1; V: TRBV19; DNA: TGTGCCAGTAGTATAAGACAGGGGTTCCCTGGGGCCAACGTCCTGACTTTC; CDR3: CASSIRQGFPGANVLTF